The clone carrying this T cell receptor beta chain was observed a single time. TCRdb's table, derived via immunoSEQ multiplex PCR, lists solely in-frame clones and lacks some. The table shows more than 300,000 clones, with roughly 94% occurring only once. The entry originates in a study of shared T cell receptors in the human thymus. CDR3 length: 18 amino acids. From germline, CDR1 is GTSNPN and CDR2 SVGIG (reference sequence). Trimming cost V 1 base and J 1 base; bases outside gene matches: 12. The receptor was derived from a human donor. This chain uses TRBV30 with TRBJ1-2, with 10 bases lining up with TRBD1. Sequences were obtained from thymocytes. The CDR3 DNA reads TGTGCCTGGAGTGCCCTAGGGACAGGGGACCTATTTAACTATGGCTACACCTTC. Translation: CAWSALGTGDLFNYGYTF.